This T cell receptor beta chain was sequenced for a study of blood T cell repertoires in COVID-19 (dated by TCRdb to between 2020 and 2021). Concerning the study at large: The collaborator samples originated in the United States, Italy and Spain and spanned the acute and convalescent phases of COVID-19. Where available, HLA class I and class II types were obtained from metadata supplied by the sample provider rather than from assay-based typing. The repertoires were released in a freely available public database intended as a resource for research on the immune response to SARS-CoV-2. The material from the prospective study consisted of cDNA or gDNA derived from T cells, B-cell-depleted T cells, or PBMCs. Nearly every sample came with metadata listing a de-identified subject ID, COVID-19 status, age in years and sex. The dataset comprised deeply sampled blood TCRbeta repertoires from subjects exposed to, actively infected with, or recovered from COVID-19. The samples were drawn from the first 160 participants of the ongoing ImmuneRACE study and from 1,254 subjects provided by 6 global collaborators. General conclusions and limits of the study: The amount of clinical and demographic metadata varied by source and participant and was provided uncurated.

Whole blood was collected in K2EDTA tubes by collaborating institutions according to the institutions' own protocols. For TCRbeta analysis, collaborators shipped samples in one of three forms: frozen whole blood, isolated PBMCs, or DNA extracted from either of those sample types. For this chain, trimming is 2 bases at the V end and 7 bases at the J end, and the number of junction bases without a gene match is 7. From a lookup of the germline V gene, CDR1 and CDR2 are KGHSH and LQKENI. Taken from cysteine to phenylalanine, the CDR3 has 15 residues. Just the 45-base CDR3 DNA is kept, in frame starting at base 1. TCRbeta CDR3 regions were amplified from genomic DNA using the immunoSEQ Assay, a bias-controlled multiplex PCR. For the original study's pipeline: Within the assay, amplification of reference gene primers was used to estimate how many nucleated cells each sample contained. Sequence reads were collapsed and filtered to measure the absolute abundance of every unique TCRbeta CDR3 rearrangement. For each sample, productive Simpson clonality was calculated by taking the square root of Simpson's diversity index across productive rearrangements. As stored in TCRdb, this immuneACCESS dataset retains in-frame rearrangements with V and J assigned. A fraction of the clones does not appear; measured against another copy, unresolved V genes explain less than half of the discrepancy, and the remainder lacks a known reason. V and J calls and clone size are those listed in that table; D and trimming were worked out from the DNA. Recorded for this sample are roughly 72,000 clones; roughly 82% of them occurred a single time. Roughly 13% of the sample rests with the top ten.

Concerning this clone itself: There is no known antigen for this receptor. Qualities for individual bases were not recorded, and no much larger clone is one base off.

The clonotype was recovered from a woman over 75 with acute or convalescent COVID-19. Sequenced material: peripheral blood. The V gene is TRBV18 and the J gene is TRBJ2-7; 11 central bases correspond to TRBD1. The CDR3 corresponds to CASSPGGTGGGEQYF. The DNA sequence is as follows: TGTGCCAGCTCACCAGGCGGGACAGGGGGAGGTGAGCAGTACTTC. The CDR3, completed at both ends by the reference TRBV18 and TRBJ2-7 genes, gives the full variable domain NAGVMQNPRHLVRRRGQEARLRCSPMKGHSHVYWYRQLPEEGLKFMVYLQKENIIDESGMPKERFSAEFPKEGPSILRIQQVVRGDSAAYFCASSPGGTGGGEQYFGPGTRLTVT.